This T cell receptor beta chain was sequenced for a study of T cell changes during pregnancy in multiple sclerosis. Some clones are missing from TCRdb's copy, which holds only in-frame ones; the method was immunoSEQ multiplex PCR. In the table there are almost 25,000 clones, 88% of which are singletons. The sequence derives from a female donor in good health, enrolled as a control in a pregnancy study. The input for sequencing was CD4+ T cells from peripheral blood mononuclear cells, taken in the first trimester of pregnancy.

In DNA, the CDR3 is TGTGCCAGCTCCCGGGACAGGGCTTCACCCCTCCACTTT. This translates into CASSRDRASPLHF. The chain combines TRBV28 with TRBJ1-6; TRBD1 matches 9 bases. Germline loops: CDR1 MDHEN, CDR2 SYDVKM. Trimming took 8 bases from V and 9 from J; bases not matched to a gene: 5. The CDR3 is made up of 13 amino acids. Drawing the rest from reference TRBV28 and TRBJ1-6, the complete variable domain is DVKVTQSSRYLVKRTGEKVFLECVQDMDHENMFWYRQDPGLGLRLIYFSYDVKMKEKGDIPEGYSVSREKKERFSLILESASTNQTSMYLCASSRDRASPLHFGNGTRLTVT.